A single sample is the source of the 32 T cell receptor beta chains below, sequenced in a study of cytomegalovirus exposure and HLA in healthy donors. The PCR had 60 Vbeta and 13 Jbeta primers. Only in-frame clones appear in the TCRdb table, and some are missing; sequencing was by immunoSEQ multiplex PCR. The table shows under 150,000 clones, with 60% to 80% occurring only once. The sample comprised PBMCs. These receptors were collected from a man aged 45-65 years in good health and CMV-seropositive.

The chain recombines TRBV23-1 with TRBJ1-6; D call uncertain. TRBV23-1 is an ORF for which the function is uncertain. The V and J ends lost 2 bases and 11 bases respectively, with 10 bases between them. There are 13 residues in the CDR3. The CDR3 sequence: CASSQARVPPLHF. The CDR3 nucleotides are TGCGCCAGCAGTCAAGCGAGGGTGCCACCCCTCCACTTT.

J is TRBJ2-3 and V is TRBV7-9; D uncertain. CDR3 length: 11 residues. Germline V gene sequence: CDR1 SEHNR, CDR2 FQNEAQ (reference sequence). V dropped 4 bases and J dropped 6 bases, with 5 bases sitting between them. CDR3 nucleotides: TGTGCCAGCAGCTCTCGGGATACGCAGTATTTT. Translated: CASSSRDTQYF.

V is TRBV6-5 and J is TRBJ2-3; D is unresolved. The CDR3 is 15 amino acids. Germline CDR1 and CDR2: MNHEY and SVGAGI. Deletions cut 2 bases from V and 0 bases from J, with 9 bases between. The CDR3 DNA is TGTGCCAGCAGTTACACGACAACTAGCACAGATACGCAGTATTTT. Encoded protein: CASSYTTTSTDTQYF.

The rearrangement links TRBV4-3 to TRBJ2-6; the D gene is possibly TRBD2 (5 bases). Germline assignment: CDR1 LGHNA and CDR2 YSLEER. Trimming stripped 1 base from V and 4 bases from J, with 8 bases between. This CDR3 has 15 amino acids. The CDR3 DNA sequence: TGCGCCAGCAGCCAAGCAGGCGGGGGGGCCAACGTCCTGACTTTC. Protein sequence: CASSQAGGGANVLTF.

The CDR3 DNA reads as TGTGCCAGCAGCCCCGATCGAGCGACAGGGGGCATTGGGGAAAAACTGTTTTTT. Protein sequence: CASSPDRATGGIGEKLFF. The J gene is TRBJ1-4, the V gene TRBV2, with TRBD1 matching 10 bases. V lost 6 bases, J lost 8 bases, and 18 bases stayed unmatched. Germline V gene lookup returns CDR1 SNHLY and CDR2 FYNNEI. The CDR3 runs 18 residues.

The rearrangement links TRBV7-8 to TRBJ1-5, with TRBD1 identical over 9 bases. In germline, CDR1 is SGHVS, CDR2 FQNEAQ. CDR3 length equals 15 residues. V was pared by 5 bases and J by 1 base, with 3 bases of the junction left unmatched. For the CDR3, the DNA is TGTGCCAGCAGCGTTGGACAGGGGAGCAATCAGCCCCAGCATTTT. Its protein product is CASSVGQGSNQPQHF.

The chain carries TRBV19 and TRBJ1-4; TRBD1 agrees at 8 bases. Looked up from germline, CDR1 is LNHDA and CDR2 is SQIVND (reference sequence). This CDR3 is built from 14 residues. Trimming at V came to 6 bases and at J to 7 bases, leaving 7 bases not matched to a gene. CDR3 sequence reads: CASSRGQGGEKLFF. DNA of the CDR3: TGTGCCAGTAGCCGTGGACAGGGAGGTGAAAAACTGTTTTTT.

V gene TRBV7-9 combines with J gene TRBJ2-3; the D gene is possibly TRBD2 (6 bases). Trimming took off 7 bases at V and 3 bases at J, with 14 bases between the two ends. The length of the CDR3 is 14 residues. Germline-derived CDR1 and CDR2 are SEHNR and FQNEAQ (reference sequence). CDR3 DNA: TGTGCCAGCAACGAGGCGGGGCGAACAGATACGCAGTATTTT. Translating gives CASNEAGRTDTQYF.

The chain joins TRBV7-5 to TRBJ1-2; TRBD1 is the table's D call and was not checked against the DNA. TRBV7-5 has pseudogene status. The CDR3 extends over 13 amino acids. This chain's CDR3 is CVRSERTSYGYTF. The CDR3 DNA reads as TGTGTCAGAAGCGAAAGGACATCCTATGGCTACACCTTC.

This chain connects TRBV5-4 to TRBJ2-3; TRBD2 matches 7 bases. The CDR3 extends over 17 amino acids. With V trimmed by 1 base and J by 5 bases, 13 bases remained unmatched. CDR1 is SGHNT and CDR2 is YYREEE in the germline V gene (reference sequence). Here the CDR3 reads CASSLSASGPWGDTQYF. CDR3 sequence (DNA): TGTGCCAGCAGCTTGTCGGCTAGCGGCCCTTGGGGAGATACGCAGTATTTT.

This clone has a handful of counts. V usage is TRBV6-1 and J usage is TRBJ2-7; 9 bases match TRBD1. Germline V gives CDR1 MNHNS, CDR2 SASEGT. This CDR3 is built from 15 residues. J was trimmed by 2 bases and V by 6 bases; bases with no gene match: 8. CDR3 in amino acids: CASSAGQGVPYEQYF. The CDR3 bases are TGTGCCAGCAGCGCGGGACAGGGAGTCCCCTACGAGCAGTACTTC.

CDR3 DNA: TGTGCCAGCAGCCCCCGGGGTGAGCAGTATTTT. As protein: CASSPRGEQYF. This chain connects TRBV7-2 to TRBJ2-3, with D possibly TRBD2 on 5 matching bases. This CDR3 contains 11 residues. V lost 5 bases and J lost 11, with 11 bases in between. Germline CDR1 and CDR2: SGHTA and FQGNSA.

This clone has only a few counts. The chain's CDR3 is CASSQGWRGIAYEQYF. The CDR3 coding sequence is TGTGCCAGCAGCCAAGGTTGGCGGGGAATTGCCTACGAGCAGTACTTC. V usage is TRBV14 and J usage is TRBJ2-7, with D perhaps TRBD2 (6 bases). Germline loops: CDR1 SGHDN, CDR2 FVKESK. Deletions cut 1 base from V and 2 bases from J, with 15 bases between. This CDR3 has 16 residues.

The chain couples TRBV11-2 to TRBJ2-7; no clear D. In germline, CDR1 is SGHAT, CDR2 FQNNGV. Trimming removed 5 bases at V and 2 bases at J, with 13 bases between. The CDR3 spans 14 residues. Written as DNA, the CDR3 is TGTGCCAGCAGCGCTTCGGGTTTAGCCTACGAGCAGTACTTC. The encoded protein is CASSASGLAYEQYF.

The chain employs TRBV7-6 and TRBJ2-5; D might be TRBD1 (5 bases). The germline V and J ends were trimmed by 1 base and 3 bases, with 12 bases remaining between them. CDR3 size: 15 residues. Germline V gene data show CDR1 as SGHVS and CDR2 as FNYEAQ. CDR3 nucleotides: TGTGCCAGCAGCTTAGAGGCAAGGGGTAAAGAGACCCAGTACTTC. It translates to CASSLEARGKETQYF.

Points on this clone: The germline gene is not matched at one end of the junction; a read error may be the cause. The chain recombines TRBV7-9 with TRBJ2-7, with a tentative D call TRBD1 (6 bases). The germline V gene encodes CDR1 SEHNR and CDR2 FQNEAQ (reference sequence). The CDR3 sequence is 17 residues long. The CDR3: CSSSSSQVRGSSYEQYF. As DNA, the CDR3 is TGTTCCAGCAGCTCGTCCCAAGTCAGGGGTAGCTCCTACGAGCAGTACTTC.

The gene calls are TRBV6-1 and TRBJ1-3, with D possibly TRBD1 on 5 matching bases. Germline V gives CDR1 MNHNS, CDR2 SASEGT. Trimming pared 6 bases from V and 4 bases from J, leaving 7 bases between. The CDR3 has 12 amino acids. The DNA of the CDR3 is TGTGCCAGCAGCAGGACAGGAAACACCATATATTTT. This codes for CASSRTGNTIYF.

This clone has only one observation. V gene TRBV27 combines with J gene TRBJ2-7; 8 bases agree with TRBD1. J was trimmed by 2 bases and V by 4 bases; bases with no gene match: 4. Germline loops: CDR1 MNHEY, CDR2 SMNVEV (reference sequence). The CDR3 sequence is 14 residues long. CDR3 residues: CASSSGQGAYEQYF. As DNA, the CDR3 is TGTGCCAGCAGTTCAGGACAGGGAGCCTACGAGCAGTACTTC.

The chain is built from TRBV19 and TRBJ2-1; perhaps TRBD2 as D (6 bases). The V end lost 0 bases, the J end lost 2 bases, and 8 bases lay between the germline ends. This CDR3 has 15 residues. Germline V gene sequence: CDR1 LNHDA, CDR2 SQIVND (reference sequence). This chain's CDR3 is CASSIELATYNEQFF. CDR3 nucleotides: TGTGCCAGTAGTATAGAACTAGCTACCTACAATGAGCAGTTCTTC.

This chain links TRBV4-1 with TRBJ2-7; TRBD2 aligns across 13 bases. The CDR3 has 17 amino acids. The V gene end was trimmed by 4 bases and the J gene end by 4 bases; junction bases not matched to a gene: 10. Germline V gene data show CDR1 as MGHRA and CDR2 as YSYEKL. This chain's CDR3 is CASSPSWTSGRVYEQYF. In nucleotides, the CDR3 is TGCGCCAGCAGCCCTTCTTGGACTAGCGGGAGAGTTTACGAGCAGTACTTC.

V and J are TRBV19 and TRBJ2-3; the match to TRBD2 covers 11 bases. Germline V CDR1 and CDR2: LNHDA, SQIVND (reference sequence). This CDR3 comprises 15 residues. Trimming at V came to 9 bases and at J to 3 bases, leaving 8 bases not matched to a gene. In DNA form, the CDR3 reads TGTGCCAGCACCCCTAGCGGGGGGCGGACAGATACGCAGTATTTT. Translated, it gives CASTPSGGRTDTQYF.

DNA of the CDR3: TGTGCCAGCAGCTTGAGTTCAGGCTACGAGCAGTACTTC. Translation: CASSLSSGYEQYF. The gene calls are TRBV5-6 and TRBJ2-7; D ambiguous. The CDR3 runs to 13 residues. V was trimmed by 1 base and J by 3 bases, leaving 8 bases between them. Per the germline V gene, CDR1 is SGHDT and CDR2 is YYEEEE. The whole variable domain, remainder taken from reference TRBV5-6 and TRBJ2-7, is DAGVTQSPTHLIKTRGQQVTLRCSPKSGHDTVSWYQQALGQGPQFIFQYYEEEERQRGNFPDRFSGHQFPNYSSELNVNALLLGDSALYLCASSLSSGYEQYFGPGTRLTVT.

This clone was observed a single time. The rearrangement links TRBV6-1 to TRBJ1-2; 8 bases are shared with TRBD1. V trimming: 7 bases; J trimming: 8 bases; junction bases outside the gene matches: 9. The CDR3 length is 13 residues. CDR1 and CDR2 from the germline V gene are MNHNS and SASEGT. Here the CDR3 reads CASIWDRSGGYTF. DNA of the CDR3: TGTGCCAGCATCTGGGACAGGTCTGGCGGCTACACCTTC.

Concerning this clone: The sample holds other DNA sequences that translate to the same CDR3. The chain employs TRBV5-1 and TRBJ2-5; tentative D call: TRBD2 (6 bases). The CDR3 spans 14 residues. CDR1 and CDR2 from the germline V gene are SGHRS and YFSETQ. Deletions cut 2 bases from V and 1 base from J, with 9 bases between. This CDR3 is CASSLGGAQETQYF. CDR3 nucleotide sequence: TGCGCCAGCAGCTTAGGAGGGGCCCAAGAGACCCAGTACTTC. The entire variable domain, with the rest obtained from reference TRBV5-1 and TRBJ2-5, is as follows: KAGVTQTPRYLIKTRGQQVTLSCSPISGHRSVSWYQQTPGQGLQFLFEYFSETQRNKGNFPGRFSGRQFSNSRSEMNVSTLELGDSALYLCASSLGGAQETQYFGPGTRLLVL.

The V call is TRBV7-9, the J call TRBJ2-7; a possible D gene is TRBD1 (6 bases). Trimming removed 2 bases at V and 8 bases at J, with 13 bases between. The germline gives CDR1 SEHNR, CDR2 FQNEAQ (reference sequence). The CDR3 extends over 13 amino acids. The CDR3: CASSLTGSEQQYF. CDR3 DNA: TGTGCCAGCAGCTTAACAGGGTCTGAGCAGCAGTACTTC.

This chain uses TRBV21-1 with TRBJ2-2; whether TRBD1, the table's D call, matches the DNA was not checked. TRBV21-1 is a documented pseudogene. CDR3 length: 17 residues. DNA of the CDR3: TGTGCCAGCACCCACGTAGGGGTTATTAGCAACACCGGGGAGCTGTTTTTT. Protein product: CASTHVGVISNTGELFF.

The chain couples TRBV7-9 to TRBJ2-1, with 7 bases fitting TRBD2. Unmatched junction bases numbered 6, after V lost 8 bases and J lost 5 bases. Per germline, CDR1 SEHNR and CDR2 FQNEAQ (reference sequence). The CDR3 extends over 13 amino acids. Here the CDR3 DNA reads TGTGCCAGCGTACTAGCGCGAAACAATGAGCAGTTCTTC. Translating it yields CASVLARNNEQFF. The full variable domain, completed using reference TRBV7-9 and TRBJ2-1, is DTGVSQNPRHKITKRGQNVTFRCDPISEHNRLYWYRQTLGQGPEFLTYFQNEAQLEKSRLLSDRFSAERPKGSFSTLEIQRTEQGDSAMYLCASVLARNNEQFFGPGTRLTVL.

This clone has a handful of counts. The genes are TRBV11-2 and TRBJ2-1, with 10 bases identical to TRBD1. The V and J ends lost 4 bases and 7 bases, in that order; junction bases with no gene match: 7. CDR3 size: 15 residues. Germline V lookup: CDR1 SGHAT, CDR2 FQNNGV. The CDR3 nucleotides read TGTGCCAGCAGCTGGGGGACAGGGGAGGGTAATGAGCAGTTCTTC. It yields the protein CASSWGTGEGNEQFF. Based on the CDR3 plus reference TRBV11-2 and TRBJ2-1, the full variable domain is EAGVAQSPRYKIIEKRQSVAFWCNPISGHATLYWYQQILGQGPKLLIQFQNNGVVDDSQLPKDRFSAERLKGVDSTLKIQPAKLEDSAVYLCASSWGTGEGNEQFFGPGTRLTVL.

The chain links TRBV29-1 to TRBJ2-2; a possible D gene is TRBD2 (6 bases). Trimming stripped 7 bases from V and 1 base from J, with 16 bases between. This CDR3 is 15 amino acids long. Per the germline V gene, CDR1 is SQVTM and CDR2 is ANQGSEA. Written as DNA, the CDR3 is TGCAGCGGCAGGGACTCCGGCCAGAACACCGGGGAGCTGTTTTTT. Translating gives CSGRDSGQNTGELFF.

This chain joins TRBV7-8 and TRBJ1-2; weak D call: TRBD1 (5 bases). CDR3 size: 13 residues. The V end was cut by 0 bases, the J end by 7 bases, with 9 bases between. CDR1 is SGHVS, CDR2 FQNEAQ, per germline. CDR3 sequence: CASSLAGAGGYTF. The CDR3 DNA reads TGTGCCAGCAGCTTAGCAGGGGCAGGTGGCTACACCTTC.

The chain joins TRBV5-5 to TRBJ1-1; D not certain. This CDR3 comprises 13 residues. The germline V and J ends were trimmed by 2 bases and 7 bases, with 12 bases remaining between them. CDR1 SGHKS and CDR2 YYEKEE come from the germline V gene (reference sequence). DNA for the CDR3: TGTGCCAGCAGCTTAAGAGCGTCCTTTGAAGCTTTCTTT. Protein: CASSLRASFEAFF.

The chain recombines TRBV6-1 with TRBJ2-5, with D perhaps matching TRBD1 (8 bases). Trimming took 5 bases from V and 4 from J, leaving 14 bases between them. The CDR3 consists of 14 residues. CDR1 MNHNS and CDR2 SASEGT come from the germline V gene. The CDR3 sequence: CASSNTGGGETQYF. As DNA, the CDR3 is TGTGCCAGCAGTAACACAGGGGGGGGAGAGACCCAGTACTTC.